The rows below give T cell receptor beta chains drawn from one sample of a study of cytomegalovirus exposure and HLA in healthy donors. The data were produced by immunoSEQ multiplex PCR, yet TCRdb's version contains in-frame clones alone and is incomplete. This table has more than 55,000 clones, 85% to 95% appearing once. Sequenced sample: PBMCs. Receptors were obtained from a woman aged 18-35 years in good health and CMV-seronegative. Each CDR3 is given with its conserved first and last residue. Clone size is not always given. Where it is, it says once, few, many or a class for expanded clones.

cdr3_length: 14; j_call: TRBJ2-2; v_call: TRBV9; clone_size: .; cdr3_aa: CASRLGGDTGELFF
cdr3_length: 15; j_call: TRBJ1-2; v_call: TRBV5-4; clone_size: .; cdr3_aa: CASSPDLLPGVGYTF
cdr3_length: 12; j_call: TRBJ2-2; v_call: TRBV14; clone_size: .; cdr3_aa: CASSPLRGKLFF
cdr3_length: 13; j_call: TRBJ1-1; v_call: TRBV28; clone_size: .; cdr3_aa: CASSITGWNEAFF
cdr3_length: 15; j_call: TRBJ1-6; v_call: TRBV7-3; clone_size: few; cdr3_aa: CASSLGIMRNSPLHF
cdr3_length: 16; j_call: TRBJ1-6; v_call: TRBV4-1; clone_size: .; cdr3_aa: CASSQVQDPVNSPLHF
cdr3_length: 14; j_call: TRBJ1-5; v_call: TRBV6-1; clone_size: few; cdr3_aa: CASSTDLRPQPQHF
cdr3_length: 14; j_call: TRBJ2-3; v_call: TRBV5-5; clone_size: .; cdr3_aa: CASSFQGRRDTQYF
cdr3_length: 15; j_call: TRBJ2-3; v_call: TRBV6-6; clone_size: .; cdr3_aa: CASSSSGGVRGTQYF
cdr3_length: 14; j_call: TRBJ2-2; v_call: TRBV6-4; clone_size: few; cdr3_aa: CATAASGGVGELFF
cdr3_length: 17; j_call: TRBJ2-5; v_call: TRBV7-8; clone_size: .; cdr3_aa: CASSLRLAGGRWETQYF
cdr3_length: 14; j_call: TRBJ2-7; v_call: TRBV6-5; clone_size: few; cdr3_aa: CASSYSDRSYEQYF
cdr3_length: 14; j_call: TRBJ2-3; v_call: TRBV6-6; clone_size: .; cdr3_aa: CASRRGQGTDTQYF
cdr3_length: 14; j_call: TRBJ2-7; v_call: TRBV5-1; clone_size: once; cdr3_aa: CASSSTGGPYEQYF
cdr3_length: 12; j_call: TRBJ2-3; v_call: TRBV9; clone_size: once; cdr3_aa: CASSVVSSGQYF
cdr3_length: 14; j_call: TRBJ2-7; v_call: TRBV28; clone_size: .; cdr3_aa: CASSSFRDSYEQYF
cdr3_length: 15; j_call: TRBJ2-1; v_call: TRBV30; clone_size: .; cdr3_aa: CAWSVNRVFRDEQFF
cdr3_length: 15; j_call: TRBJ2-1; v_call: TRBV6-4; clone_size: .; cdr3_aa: CASSERGGSYNEQFF
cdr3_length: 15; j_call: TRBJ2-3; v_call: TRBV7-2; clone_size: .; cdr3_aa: CASSLYTGRTDTQYF
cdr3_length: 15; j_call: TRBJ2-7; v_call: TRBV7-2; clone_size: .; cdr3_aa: CASSTLGQGGNEQYF
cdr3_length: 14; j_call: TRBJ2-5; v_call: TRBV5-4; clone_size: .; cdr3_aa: CASSLQGSQETQYF
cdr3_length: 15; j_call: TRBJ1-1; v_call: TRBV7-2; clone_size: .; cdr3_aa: CASSGQGAVNTEAFF
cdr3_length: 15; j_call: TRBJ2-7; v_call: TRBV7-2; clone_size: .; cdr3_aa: CASSLVGQGGYEQYF
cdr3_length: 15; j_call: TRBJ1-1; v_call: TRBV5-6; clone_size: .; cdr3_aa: CASSLAAGWGTEAFF
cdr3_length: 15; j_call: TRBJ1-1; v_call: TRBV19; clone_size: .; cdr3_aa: CASMPRWQGTTEAFF
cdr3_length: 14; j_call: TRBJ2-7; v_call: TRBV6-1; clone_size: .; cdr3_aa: CASRITRGSYEQYF
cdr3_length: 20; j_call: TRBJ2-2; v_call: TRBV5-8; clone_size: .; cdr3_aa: CASSLFLGRIRTKNTGELFF
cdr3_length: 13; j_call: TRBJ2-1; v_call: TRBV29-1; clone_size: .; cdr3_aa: CSVRLAGGPEQFF
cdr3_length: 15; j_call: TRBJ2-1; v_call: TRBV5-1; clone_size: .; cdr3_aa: CASSLAGGTYNEQFF
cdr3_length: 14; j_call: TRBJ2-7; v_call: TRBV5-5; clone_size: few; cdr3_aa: CASSQGQVPYEQYF
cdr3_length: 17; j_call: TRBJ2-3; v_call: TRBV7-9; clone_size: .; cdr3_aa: CASSLVSRVRRTDTQYF
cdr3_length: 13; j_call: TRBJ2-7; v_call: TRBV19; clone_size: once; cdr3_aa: CASSISGGVEQYF
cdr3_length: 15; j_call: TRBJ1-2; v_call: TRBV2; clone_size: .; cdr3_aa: CASSEEGGGRYGYTF
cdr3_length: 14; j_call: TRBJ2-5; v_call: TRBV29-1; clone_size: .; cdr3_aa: CSVEETGIGETQYF
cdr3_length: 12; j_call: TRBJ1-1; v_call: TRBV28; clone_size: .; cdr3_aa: CASRFFGGEAFF
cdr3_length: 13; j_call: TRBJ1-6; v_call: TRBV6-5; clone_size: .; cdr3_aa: CASSPRPPGPLHF
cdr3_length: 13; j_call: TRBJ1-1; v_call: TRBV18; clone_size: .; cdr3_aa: CASSLEMNTEAFF
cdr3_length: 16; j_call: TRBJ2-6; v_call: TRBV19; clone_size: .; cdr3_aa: CASKWLAITGANVLTF
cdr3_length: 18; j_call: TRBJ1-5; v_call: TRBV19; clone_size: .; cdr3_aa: CASSADRAKSKTNQPQHF
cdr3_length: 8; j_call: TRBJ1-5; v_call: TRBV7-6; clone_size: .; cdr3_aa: CAILPQHF
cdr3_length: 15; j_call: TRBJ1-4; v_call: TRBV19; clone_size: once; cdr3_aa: CASSRAGGASKKLFF
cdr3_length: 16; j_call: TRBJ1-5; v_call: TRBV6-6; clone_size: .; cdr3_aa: CASTPRQGFSNQPQHF
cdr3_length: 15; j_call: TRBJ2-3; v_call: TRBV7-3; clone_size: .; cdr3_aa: CASSIGTGSTDTQYF
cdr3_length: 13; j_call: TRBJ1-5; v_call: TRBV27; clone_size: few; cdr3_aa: CASSYFGNQPQHF
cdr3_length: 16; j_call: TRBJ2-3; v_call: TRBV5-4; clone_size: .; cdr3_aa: CASSAKYNGGPDTQYF
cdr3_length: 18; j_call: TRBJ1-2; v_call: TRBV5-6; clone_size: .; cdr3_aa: CASSRTGRDRGRHYGYTF
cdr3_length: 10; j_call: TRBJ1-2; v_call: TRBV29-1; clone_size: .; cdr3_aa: CSVTTGGYTF
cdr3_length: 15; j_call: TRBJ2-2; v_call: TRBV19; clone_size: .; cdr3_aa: CASSSGTGRTGELFF
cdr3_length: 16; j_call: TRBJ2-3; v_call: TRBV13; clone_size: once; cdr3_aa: CASTPRGGGPTDTQYF
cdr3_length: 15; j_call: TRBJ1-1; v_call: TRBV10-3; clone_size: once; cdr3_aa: CAISGRGQLNTEAFF
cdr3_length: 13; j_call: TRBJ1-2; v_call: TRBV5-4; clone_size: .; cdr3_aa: CASSLKGSYGYTF
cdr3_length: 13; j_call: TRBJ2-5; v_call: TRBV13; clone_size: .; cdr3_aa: CASSLGDAGTQYF
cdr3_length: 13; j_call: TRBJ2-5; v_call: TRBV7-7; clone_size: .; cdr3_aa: CASAGLSQETQYF